The T cell receptor (beta chain) under discussion was sequenced for a study of OX40 agonist ivuxolimab in advanced cancers. Study-level information: As their treatment, patients were administered ivuxolimab, an agonistic anti-OX40 (CD134) antibody. Antecedent anti-PD-1, anti-PD-L1 or anti-CTLA-4 therapy was permissible, with around 40% having received some. Whole-study results and caveats: More expanded clones were seen, on average, in CD8+ T cells than in CD4+.

To note about this clone: No antigen is known for it.

The CDR3 covers 14 residues. Germline assignment: CDR1 PRHDT and CDR2 FYEKMQ (reference sequence). V was pared by 5 bases and J by 6 bases, with 4 bases of the junction left unmatched. Anyone with autoimmune disease history or systemic immunosuppression was excluded. The data were produced by immunoSEQ multiplex PCR, yet TCRdb's version contains in-frame clones alone and is incomplete. The sample contains 30,000 to 45,000 clones, roughly 69% of which appear only once. Sample: CD4+ or CD8+ T cells sorted from blood, taken in a trial of the OX40 agonist ivuxolimab. The chain has TRBV13 and TRBJ1-6; 7 bases are shared with TRBD1. The source is an adult with an advanced solid tumor such as melanoma, head and neck, liver or kidney cancer. DNA for the CDR3: TGTGCCAGCAGCATCAGGGGGGGTAATTCACCCCTCCACTTT. Protein: CASSIRGGNSPLHF. Full variable domain (remainder filled in from reference TRBV13 and TRBJ1-6): AAGVIQSPRHLIKEKRETATLKCYPIPRHDTVYWYQQGPGQDPQFLISFYEKMQSDKGSIPDRFSAQQFSDYHSELNMSSLELGDSALYFCASSIRGGNSPLHFGNGTRLTVT.